This TCR beta chain was recorded in a study of T-cell reconstitution after alpha-beta-depleted transplantation in children. This clonotype was seen a few times. The length of the CDR3 is 12 residues. Germline CDR1 SQVTM, CDR2 ANQGSEA. Between the trimmed V and J ends, which lost 1 base and 7 bases, there was a span of 9 bases. As it was prepared, the TCRbeta library received unique molecular identifiers. From the PCR reads, TCRdb called clonotypes with MiXCR, one entry per CDR3 protein. The sample includes 490,000 or so distinct CDR3 sequences, about an eighth of them seen just once. This rearrangement joins TRBV29-1 to TRBJ2-3; D unresolved. The source of this sequence is a human donor who donated a stem cell graft to a child with combined immunodeficiency. This specimen consisted of PBMCs from the stem cell graft donor, obtained from the stem cell graft. The CDR3 loop reads CSVEGVGYTQYF. The CDR3 bases are TGCAGCGTTGAAGGGGTTGGCTATACGCAGTATTTT.